The sequence of this T cell receptor (beta chain) was determined in a study of blood T cell repertoires in COVID-19. Across the whole study: Collection of acute and convalescent COVID-19 samples took place in the United States, Italy and Spain. The analysed material was cDNA or gDNA that came from T cells, B-cell-depleted T cells, or PBMCs.

This CDR3 has 12 residues. V gave up 4 bases and J gave up 6 bases, with 10 bases separating them. CDR1 and CDR2 (germline): SQVTM, ANQGSEA. Original methodology: Reference gene primer amplification gave estimated nucleated cell counts. Only in-frame clones appear in the TCRdb table, and some are missing; sequencing was by immunoSEQ multiplex PCR. The DNA gave D and trimming, while V, J and clone size come from that table. The sample lists approximately 150,000 clones; around 81% were seen once. This clonotype originated in a woman between 45 and 60 years old with acute or convalescent COVID-19. V gene TRBV29-1 combines with J gene TRBJ1-5; no clear D gene. Material: peripheral blood. CDR3 in amino acids: CSVGQEGQPQHF. The CDR3 coding sequence is TGCAGCGTTGGTCAGGAGGGTCAGCCCCAGCATTTT.